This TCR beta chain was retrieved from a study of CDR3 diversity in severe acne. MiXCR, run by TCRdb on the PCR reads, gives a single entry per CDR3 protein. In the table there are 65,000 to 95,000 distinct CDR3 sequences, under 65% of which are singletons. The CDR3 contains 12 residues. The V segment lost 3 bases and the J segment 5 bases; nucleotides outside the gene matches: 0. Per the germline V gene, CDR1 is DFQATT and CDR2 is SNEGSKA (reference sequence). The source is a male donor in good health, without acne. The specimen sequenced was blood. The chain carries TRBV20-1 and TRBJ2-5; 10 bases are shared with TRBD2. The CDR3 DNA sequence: TGCAGTGCTAGTAGCGGGAGGGAGACCCAGTACTTC. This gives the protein CSASSGRETQYF.